This T cell receptor beta chain was found in a study of beta chain features in type 1 diabetes. The V gene end was trimmed by 4 bases and the J gene end by 5 bases; junction bases not matched to a gene: 7. This CDR3 has 14 residues. From germline, CDR1 is SGHAT and CDR2 FQNNGV. cDNA synthesis used the whole RNA isolate, giving expressed TCRB sequences. Sequencing used immunoSEQ multiplex PCR; TCRdb keeps in-frame clones, though not all of them. The sample contains approximately 170,000 clones, approximately 9.1% of which appear only once. A remark on this clone: Its antigen is still unknown.

General study findings and limits: Patients with Type 1 diabetes showed moderately but significantly shorter TCRB CDR3s in all four CD4+ subsets.

This rearrangement joins TRBV11-2 to TRBJ2-7; 8 bases are shared with TRBD1. The receptor was isolated from a woman under 30 in good health. Sequencing was carried out using central memory CD4+ T cells from blood. CDR3 amino acids: CASSSGTGMDEQYF. CDR3 in DNA: TGTGCCAGCAGCTCCGGGACAGGTATGGACGAGCAGTACTTC.